This T cell receptor (beta chain) is from a study of neurological immune-mediated disorders (dated 2019 in TCRdb). Study-level background: Among the approximately 35 multiple sclerosis patients, relapsing-remitting MS accounted for around 30 and secondary progressive MS accounted for 3. Peripheral blood TCR-beta repertoires from HTLV-I-associated myelopathy (HAM/TSP) patients, multiple sclerosis patients and healthy controls were compared by UMI-based sequencing. Longitudinal samples, technical triplicates and paired sorted CD4+ and CD8+ T-cell subsets, alongside PBMC samples, were included among the approximately 110 TCR-beta libraries. The cohort comprised some 71 subjects: 14 HAM/TSP patients, 35 or so multiple sclerosis patients and 20 healthy controls. What the research found in general, with its limitations: The MS cluster showed no association with clinical or MRI features, and the authors stated that larger cohorts are needed. Repertoires from 18 of 34 MS patients were grouped by phylogenetic analysis into a cluster of related CDR3 sequences, suggesting a possible repertoire-level signature. Across subjects, expanded clones never shared an identical CDR3 amino acid sequence, which suggests that the TCR-beta repertoires in every group were private. The highest TCR clonal expansion was observed in HAM/TSP patients, whereas the lowest was observed in MS patients, even when compared with healthy controls.

The germline V gene (reference sequence) specifies SGHKS as CDR1 and YYEKEE as CDR2. The CDR3 contains 13 residues, cysteine and phenylalanine counted. Only the CDR3 part of the read is kept: 39 bases, read in frame from the first base. The germline ends are 15 bases apart after V is trimmed by 4 bases and J by 8 bases. To synthesize cDNA, template-switch 5'RACE was performed with a primer carrying a 10-nucleotide random unique molecular identifier so that each TCR transcript was tagged. Every sequencing run yielded over 160 million TCR-beta sequences covering 15-18 subjects. The RNeasy kit was used to extract total RNA. Using the KAPA Real-time Library Amplification kit, TCR-beta VDJ regions were amplified with primers for the TCR constant region and the 5'RACE anchor. A first PCR added sample indexes and Illumina adaptors, after which a second PCR increased the library yield. After purification with Ampure beads, the TCR product of roughly 650 bp was size-selected on a 2% E-gel SizeSelection system. Before pooling, library quality was assessed on a Bioanalyzer, concentration was determined with Qubit, and library quantification was performed with the Kapa Library Quantification kit. Paired-end 2 x 150 bp sequencing of the libraries was performed on an Illumina HiSeq 2500. To increase sequence diversity, roughly 25-31% phiX was spiked into each library pool. The authors' pipeline ran thus. Quality-filtered reads were processed with the UMI-based MiGEC pipeline, which removed over 75% of raw TCR sequences during error correction. IMGT germline references were used for alignment of VDJ genes, and clonotypes were defined by a unique CDR3 amino acid sequence together with V-J genes. Clonal expansion, Shannon diversity and CDR3 relatedness (CalcPairwiseDistances, ClusterSamples) were evaluated with VDJtools, and phylogenetic trees were built with CLCbio workbench. Clones with at least 8 unique UMIs were defined as expanded, with this threshold being based on coefficient-of-variation modelling across technical triplicates. TCRdb itself trimmed the public reads at Q25 with fastp, ran MiXCR and retained productive beta chains. Each CDR3 protein gets just one entry, which takes the most common genes and DNA from the rows behind it. V and J calls and clone size were set by TCRdb, not the authors. This sample holds tens of thousands of distinct CDR3 sequences; approximately 3.5% were observed only once. Less than 3% of the sample is held by the ten biggest clonotypes.

This clonotype came up many times. Its antigen remains unidentified. Per-nucleotide qualities are absent, and no much larger clonotype sits a single base away. Unsorted PBMC libraries were generated from 2 million PBMCs stored in RNAlater at -80 °C until RNA extraction. Multiple sclerosis patients were enrolled in a US clinical protocol evaluating disease progression by magnetic resonance imaging. Peripheral blood was subjected to Ficoll-Hypaque density gradient centrifugation to isolate PBMCs, which were then cryopreserved in liquid nitrogen. Sequencing input: PBMCs. Recombination joined TRBV5-5 with TRBJ2-5; the D gene remains uncertain. The source is a woman aged 45-59 years with multiple sclerosis. The nucleotide sequence reads TGTGCCAGCAGCCCAGTACGGTCAGGTACCCAGTACTTC. Its protein is CASSPVRSGTQYF.